The 9 T cell receptor beta chains given below trace back to one sample, sequenced in a study of cytotoxic CD8 clonotypes in ibrutinib-treated CLL. TCRdb's table, derived via immunoSEQ multiplex PCR, lists solely in-frame clones and lacks some. Of approximately 100,000 clones listed, 70% to 85% are singletons. Here the sequenced sample was PBMCs, taken after 12 months of ibrutinib treatment. The receptor set was obtained from a human donor with chronic lymphocytic leukemia.

The chain joins TRBV2 to TRBJ1-5; D perhaps matches TRBD1 (5 bases). The CDR3 is made up of 14 amino acids. Germline CDR1 SNHLY, CDR2 FYNNEI. Trimming shortened V by 5 bases and J by 2 bases, and 10 bases separated the two germline ends. The CDR3 sequence is CASSLGEGNQPQHF. The DNA of the CDR3 is TGTGCCAGCAGTTTGGGGGAGGGCAATCAGCCCCAGCATTTT. Drawing the rest from reference TRBV2 and TRBJ1-5, the complete variable domain is EPEVTQTPSHQVTQMGQEVILRCVPISNHLYFYWYRQILGQKVEFLVSFYNNEISEKSEIFDDQFSVERPDGSNFTLKIRSTKLEDSAMYFCASSLGEGNQPQHFGDGTRLSIL.

The rearrangement uses TRBV29-1 and TRBJ2-3; TRBD1 matches 7 bases. Germline trimming cut 7 bases from V and 2 bases from J; bases unmatched to any gene: 6. The CDR3 is 13 amino acids. Germline values: CDR1 SQVTM, CDR2 ANQGSEA. The CDR3 sequence is CSGTTGITDTQYF. The CDR3 nucleotides read TGCAGCGGAACGACAGGGATCACAGATACGCAGTATTTT.

The chain carries TRBV5-1 and TRBJ2-2, with D uncertain. The CDR3 extends over 11 amino acids. Germline CDR1 is SGHRS and CDR2 is YFSETQ. Trimming removed 6 bases from V and 6 bases from J, with 6 bases in between. Here the CDR3 DNA reads TGCGCCAGCACAGAGTCCGGGGAGCTGTTTTTT. It codes for CASTESGELFF.

The V gene is TRBV6-6, the J gene TRBJ2-7; D is perhaps TRBD2 (6 bases). CDR3 length: 15 residues. Trimming removed 5 bases at V and 3 bases at J, with 17 bases between. From germline, CDR1 is MNHNY and CDR2 SVGAGI (reference sequence). The CDR3, as DNA: TGTGCCAGCAGTGGGCCGGGCGGGGCCAACTACGAGCAGTACTTC. Translated, it gives CASSGPGGANYEQYF.

CDR3 loop: CASSTGVSNYGYTF. Written as DNA, the CDR3 is TGTGCCAGCAGTACCGGGGTTTCCAACTATGGCTACACCTTC. V usage is TRBV6-4 and J usage is TRBJ1-2, with D unclear. There are 14 residues in the CDR3. CDR1 and CDR2 (germline): MRHNA, SNTAGT. The ends were cut back, 5 bases at V and 2 bases at J, with 12 bases in the middle.

The chain has TRBV6-4 and TRBJ1-6, with TRBD1 matching 7 bases. With V trimmed by 0 bases and J by 10 bases, 6 bases remained unmatched. CDR1 is MRHNA and CDR2 is SNTAGT in the germline V gene. This CDR3 comprises 15 residues. CDR3 nucleotide sequence: TGTGCCAGCAGTGACTCTTCAGGGGGTCGATCACCCCTCCACTTT. It is translated as CASSDSSGGRSPLHF.

This clone was found a few times. This rearrangement joins TRBV7-8 to TRBJ1-5, with a possible D match to TRBD1 (6 bases). Germline CDR1 and CDR2: SGHVS and FQNEAQ. The CDR3 spans 13 residues. Trimming cost V 5 bases and J 5 bases, with 10 bases left between them. CDR3 region: CASSPQGDQPQHF. The CDR3, as DNA: TGTGCCAGCAGCCCACAGGGTGATCAGCCCCAGCATTTT.

This rearrangement joins TRBV7-9 to TRBJ1-2, with a tentative D call TRBD1 (5 bases). Germline loops: CDR1 SEHNR, CDR2 FQNEAQ (reference sequence). CDR3 length: 13 residues. The V and J ends lost 5 bases and 8 bases respectively, with 15 bases between them. The DNA of the CDR3 is TGTGCCAGCAGCACACCCAGGGCTGCAGGCTACACCTTC. As protein: CASSTPRAAGYTF.

V is TRBV28 and J is TRBJ2-3; 8 bases agree with TRBD1. The germline CDR1 and CDR2 sequences are MDHEN and SYDVKM. This CDR3 contains 15 residues. Losses at the gene ends were 5 bases for V and 1 base for J; bases not matched to a gene: 5. The CDR3 loop reads CASSLSGQGTDTQYF. CDR3 bases: TGTGCCAGCAGTCTCTCGGGACAGGGCACAGATACGCAGTATTTT.